This T cell receptor (beta chain) was sequenced for a study of Tregs in tolerant kidney transplant recipients. Trimming shortened V by 1 base and J by 2 bases, and 4 bases separated the two germline ends. The CDR3 consists of 13 residues. The V gene's germline CDR1 is MNHEY and CDR2 SVGAGI. Recipients received nonmyeloablative bone marrow transplants from related graft donors, with transient mixed chimerism. The protocol was immunoSEQ multiplex PCR, while the TCRdb copy is restricted to in-frame clones and leaves out a portion. Counted here are approximately 82,000 clones, over 85% occurring once; the ten biggest clones make up 1.5% to 2%. Note on this clone: Its antigen is still unknown.

Overall study findings and caveats: Findings come from small patient numbers and require larger validation. Nucleotide sequences could not be compared across some patients' samples due to primer changes. Tregs expanded with activated donor B cells seemed most donor-specific.

The TCR originated in a human patient who received a combined kidney and bone marrow transplant. Some of the T cells may derive from the graft donor. This rearrangement joins TRBV6-5 to TRBJ2-3; no reliable D call. This specimen was CD4+ T cells from blood (PBMCs), taken 12 months after the transplant. The CDR3 reads CASSYFNTDTQYF. As DNA, the CDR3 is TGTGCCAGCAGTTACTTCAACACAGATACGCAGTATTTT.